Detailed here is one T cell receptor beta chain. V dropped 2 bases and J dropped 5; count of bases not matched to a gene: 10. The CDR3 is 17 residues long. Germline V gene data show CDR1 as SGHNT and CDR2 as YENEEA. This sample was included in a study of blood T cell repertoires in COVID-19. Authors' methods: Scientists estimated how many nucleated cells there were by amplifying reference gene primers. Here immunoSEQ multiplex PCR was the method, and the copy in TCRdb shows in-frame clones only, minus some. The V and J calls and clone size were taken over from that table, and D and trimming were inferred from the DNA. Of 350,000 to 450,000 clones listed, approximately 86% were seen once; the top ten hold over 2.5%.

The source material was peripheral blood. The sequence was collected from a human donor in a cohort sampled during active COVID-19. The rearrangement uses TRBV11-3 and TRBJ2-1; TRBD2 matches 9 bases. CDR3 DNA sequence: TGTGCCAGCAGCTTAAATCTGTTTAGCGGGAGCCACAATGAGCAGTTCTTC. Its translation: CASSLNLFSGSHNEQFF.